This T cell receptor (beta chain) was recovered during a study of identical twins. Findings of the study overall: Fewer insertions characterized abundant cord blood beta clonotypes, whereas memory repertoires showed none. Cross-sectional statistical analysis, not tracking of the same donors, underpinned the conclusions. Surplus twin overlap in beta out-of-frame sequences was less pronounced.

TCRdb re-called the 5' RACE reads through MiXCR, storing one row per CDR3 protein. The sample includes under 300,000 distinct CDR3 sequences, over 12% seen only once; the top ten take around 9.5%. This clonotype was picked up many times. The antigen is undetermined. Trimming removed 0 bases from V and 4 bases from J; junction bases left unmatched: 6. Germline-derived CDR1 and CDR2 are SGHRS and YFSETQ. The CDR3 is 15 amino acids. This clonotype was obtained from a woman between 18 and 29 years old in good health. The material sequenced was memory (CD45RO+) T cells sorted from blood. The chain couples TRBV5-1 to TRBJ2-7; 8 bases map to TRBD2. CDR3 amino acids: CASSLELAVVYEQYF. CDR3 nucleotide sequence: TGCGCCAGCAGCTTGGAACTAGCGGTGGTTTACGAGCAGTACTTC.